This T cell receptor beta chain was sequenced during a study of T cell clusters in autoimmune cytopenias. TRB was amplified from approximately 250 ng of peripheral blood genomic DNA per sample. TRB was amplified by touch-down multiplex PCR, primer pools A and B combined. TCRdb re-called the multiplex PCR reads; one entry per CDR3 protein, DNA not given. The sample has 9,500 to 15,000 distinct CDR3 sequences; the top ten hold 3% to 3.5%. The germline gives CDR1 SGHDT, CDR2 YYEEEE. The CDR3 has 13 residues. A further study also used this sample, focusing on T cell repertoires in aging, cancer and after chemotherapy. That paper adds: Healthy donors lost TCR diversity with age mainly through richness, cancer patients through richness and evenness. Rebound thymic output was suggested by rising median generation probability during chemotherapy in each cancer cohort.

The gene calls are TRBV5-6 and TRBJ2-7; the TCRdb call, TRBD2, lacks DNA for checking. This receptor was identified in a human donor in good health. Sequencing was done on a sample of peripheral blood. The CDR3 loop reads CASSFGLKYEQYF.